These 32 T cell receptor beta chains came from one sample sequenced in a study of blood T cell repertoires in COVID-19. The method was immunoSEQ multiplex PCR; TCRdb's version includes in-frame clones alone and lacks a portion of them. The sample shows 65,000 to 90,000 clones, approximately 86% of them seen only once. Material: peripheral blood. Source of these receptors: a woman of 80 years or more with acute or convalescent COVID-19.

The rearrangement uses TRBV10-2 and TRBJ2-7; D perhaps matches TRBD2 (6 bases). The CDR3 is 13 amino acids. Between the trimmed V and J ends, which lost 6 bases and 5 bases, there was a span of 14 bases. Germline CDR1 reads WSHSY; CDR2 reads SAAADI. The CDR3 DNA follows: TGCGCCAGCAGGGGCGGGATGATAGACGAGCAGTACTTC. Protein sequence: CASRGGMIDEQYF.

This rearrangement joins TRBV18 to TRBJ2-1; 14 positions agree with TRBD2. V lost 2 bases to trimming and J lost 6 bases; unmatched junction nucleotides: 9. The CDR3 is 18 amino acids. The V gene's germline CDR1 is KGHSH and CDR2 LQKENI. CDR3 coding DNA: TGTGCCAGCTCACCATTTTCGGGACTAGCGGGAGTGGGCAATGAGCAGTTCTTC. This gives the protein CASSPFSGLAGVGNEQFF. Looking up the rest from reference TRBV18 and TRBJ2-1 gives the full variable domain: NAGVMQNPRHLVRRRGQEARLRCSPMKGHSHVYWYRQLPEEGLKFMVYLQKENIIDESGMPKERFSAEFPKEGPSILRIQQVVRGDSAAYFCASSPFSGLAGVGNEQFFGPGTRLTVL.

The rearrangement uses TRBV23-1 and TRBJ1-5; TRBD1 might be the D (5 bases). TRBV23-1 is placed among ORFs of uncertain function. V gave up 4 bases and J gave up 4 bases, with 11 bases separating them. The CDR3 is 14 amino acids. The CDR3 coding sequence is TGCGCCAGCAGTCCGGGGGTAGGGAATCAGCCCCAGCATTTT. Translating gives CASSPGVGNQPQHF.

The chain uses TRBV5-1 and TRBJ2-5, with TRBD2 matching 8 bases. V lost 0 bases and J lost 4; bases outside the gene matches: 8. Germline CDR1 SGHRS, CDR2 YFSETQ. The CDR3 runs 16 residues. The CDR3 nucleotides read TGCGCCAGCAGCTTGGCCTGGGCGGGAGGAGGAGAGACCCAGTACTTC. Its translation is CASSLAWAGGGETQYF.

The V and J genes are TRBV5-1 and TRBJ2-5; D is possibly TRBD2 (6 bases). Germline CDR1 SGHRS, CDR2 YFSETQ. This CDR3 spans 15 amino acids. V was shortened by 0 bases and J by 1 base, with 10 bases between the two germline ends. CDR3 sequence: CASSLVRDSQETQYF. Here the CDR3 DNA reads TGCGCCAGCAGCTTGGTTCGGGACTCCCAAGAGACCCAGTACTTC. Combining the CDR3 with reference TRBV5-1 and TRBJ2-5 gives the whole variable domain KAGVTQTPRYLIKTRGQQVTLSCSPISGHRSVSWYQQTPGQGLQFLFEYFSETQRNKGNFPGRFSGRQFSNSRSEMNVSTLELGDSALYLCASSLVRDSQETQYFGPGTRLLVL.

This sequence joins TRBV12-3 or TRBV12-4 and TRBJ2-1; TRBD2 might be the D (5 bases). The CDR3 is 11 amino acids. Trimming pared 6 bases from V and 12 bases from J, leaving 12 bases between. The CDR3 coding sequence is TGTGCCAGCAGCCTAGCAATGAGGCAGTTCTTC. Translating it yields CASSLAMRQFF.

This chain joins TRBV7-9 and TRBJ1-1; perhaps TRBD1 as D (6 bases). V lost 0 bases, J lost 4 bases, and 15 bases lay in between. The length of the CDR3 is 16 residues. Germline CDR1 and CDR2: SEHNR and FQNEAQ (reference sequence). CDR3 loop: CASSLAGDTLGTEAFF. As DNA, the CDR3 is TGTGCCAGCAGCTTAGCGGGGGACACCTTGGGCACTGAAGCTTTCTTT.

The J gene is TRBJ2-6, the V gene TRBV6-4, with D perhaps TRBD1 (5 bases). Germline CDR1 and CDR2: MRHNA and SNTAGT. The V and J ends lost 8 bases and 0 bases respectively, with 11 bases between them. CDR3 length equals 15 residues. The DNA for the CDR3 is TGTGCCAGCGGGGCAGGCCACTCTGGGGCCAACGTCCTGACTTTC. Translated: CASGAGHSGANVLTF.

The chain employs TRBV6-5 and TRBJ2-3, with 8 bases that match TRBD1. Germline V gene sequence: CDR1 MNHEY, CDR2 SVGAGI. V gave up 7 bases and J gave up 6 bases; unmatched junction bases: 9. The CDR3 length is 14 residues. The CDR3 DNA sequence: TGTGCCAGCATCTTGACAGGGGCCGGGGATACGCAGTATTTT. Residues: CASILTGAGDTQYF.

The rearrangement uses TRBV7-2 and TRBJ2-3; no reliable D call. Per germline, CDR1 SGHTA and CDR2 FQGNSA. The CDR3 has 15 residues. Trimming removed 1 base from V and 0 bases from J, with 8 bases in between. The CDR3: CASSLVSGSTDTQYF. For the CDR3, the DNA is TGTGCCAGCAGCTTAGTTTCCGGGAGCACAGATACGCAGTATTTT.

This clone was counted a few times. The chain links TRBV27 to TRBJ2-1; 11 bases agree with TRBD2. The CDR3 runs 19 residues. Per the germline V gene, CDR1 is MNHEY and CDR2 is SMNVEV (reference sequence). Germline trimming cut 2 bases from V and 6 bases from J; bases unmatched to any gene: 15. DNA for the CDR3: TGTGCCAGCAGTTTACGAGGTGTAGTACTAGCGGGAGATATCAATGAGCAGTTCTTC. Translation: CASSLRGVVLAGDINEQFF.

The genes are TRBV20-1 and TRBJ2-3, with D hard to call. Trimming took 3 bases from V and 2 from J, leaving 12 bases between them. This CDR3 has 14 amino acids. Germline values: CDR1 DFQATT, CDR2 SNEGSKA (reference sequence). The CDR3 loop reads CSASQRTLTDTQYF. CDR3 in DNA: TGCAGTGCTAGTCAGCGAACACTCACAGATACGCAGTATTTT.

The chain links TRBV7-2 to TRBJ1-1; D is unresolved. This CDR3 is built from 11 residues. The germline V gene encodes CDR1 SGHTA and CDR2 FQGNSA. Trimming removed 5 bases at V and 6 bases at J, with 7 bases between. CDR3 protein: CASSHSAEAFF. The CDR3, as DNA: TGTGCCAGCAGCCACTCGGCTGAAGCTTTCTTT.

The count of this clone is one. The J gene is TRBJ2-7, the V gene TRBV7-2, with 9 bases aligning to TRBD2. This CDR3 has 14 amino acids. The junction had 6 bases not matched to a gene; V was cut back by 1 base and J by 8 bases. The V gene's germline CDR1 is SGHTA and CDR2 FQGNSA. The CDR3 is CASSLGRLAAKQYF. Here the CDR3 DNA reads TGTGCCAGCAGCTTAGGGAGACTAGCGGCGAAGCAGTACTTC.

V usage is TRBV9 and J usage is TRBJ2-5, with 9 bases aligning to TRBD2. This CDR3 spans 16 amino acids. V trimming: 0 bases; J trimming: 1 base; junction bases outside the gene matches: 4. Looked up from germline, CDR1 is SGDLS and CDR2 is YYNGEE. The DNA for the CDR3 is TGTGCCAGCAGCGTAGCTGCTAGCGGGACCCAAGAGACCCAGTACTTC. It translates to CASSVAASGTQETQYF.

This clone was observed once. This chain links TRBV6-5 with TRBJ2-7; 12 nucleotides line up with TRBD1. The length of the CDR3 is 16 residues. V shed 0 bases, J shed 6 bases, and the junction held 6 bases outside the gene matches. Germline CDR1 reads MNHEY; CDR2 reads SVGAGI. The CDR3 DNA follows: TGTGCCAGCAGTTACTCCCCGGGACAGGGGGCGGCCGAGCAGTACTTC. This sequence encodes CASSYSPGQGAAEQYF.

This clone has a handful of counts. This chain joins TRBV28 and TRBJ1-2; D not resolved. The CDR3 totals 13 residues. From germline, CDR1 is MDHEN and CDR2 SYDVKM. V dropped 5 bases and J dropped 8 bases, with 15 bases sitting between them. CDR3 DNA sequence: TGTGCCAGCAGTCTCTACCGGGTCGGAGGCTACACCTTC. Protein sequence: CASSLYRVGGYTF.

The gene calls are TRBV28 and TRBJ1-1; no firm D call. Germline V gene lookup returns CDR1 MDHEN and CDR2 SYDVKM. The CDR3 is 14 residues long. Deletions cut 5 bases from V and 1 base from J, with 11 bases between. DNA for the CDR3: TGTGCCAGCAGTCATCCTCTAAAGAACACTGAAGCTTTCTTT. Residues: CASSHPLKNTEAFF.

This clone was seen just once. The rearrangement uses TRBV18 and TRBJ2-7; D gene unclear. This CDR3 has 14 amino acids. Germline assignment: CDR1 KGHSH and CDR2 LQKENI. V was trimmed by 2 bases and J by 0 bases, leaving 8 bases between them. The CDR3 DNA reads TGTGCCAGCTCACCAAGTCAGGTCTCCTACGAGCAGTACTTC. Amino acid sequence: CASSPSQVSYEQYF. The full variable domain, its missing parts supplied by reference TRBV18 and TRBJ2-7, is NAGVMQNPRHLVRRRGQEARLRCSPMKGHSHVYWYRQLPEEGLKFMVYLQKENIIDESGMPKERFSAEFPKEGPSILRIQQVVRGDSAAYFCASSPSQVSYEQYFGPGTRLTVT.

This clone has only one observation. The chain couples TRBV3-1 (or the pseudogene TRBV3-2) to TRBJ2-2, with 10 bases matching TRBD1. The CDR3 spans 15 residues. J gave up 2 bases and V 8 bases, and 5 bases lay outside the gene matches. From germline, CDR1 is LGHDT and CDR2 YNNKEL (reference sequence). The CDR3 DNA sequence: TGTGCCAGCGGGGGACAGGGGTTCAACACCGGGGAGCTGTTTTTT. It yields the protein CASGGQGFNTGELFF.

CDR3 in amino acids: CASSLTGERAGELFF. The CDR3 DNA is TGTGCCAGTAGCCTGACAGGGGAAAGAGCCGGGGAGCTGTTTTTT. The V call is TRBV19, the J call TRBJ2-2; 8 bases fit TRBD1. Trimming removed 6 bases from V and 6 bases from J; junction bases left unmatched: 9. CDR1 is LNHDA, CDR2 SQIVND, per germline (reference sequence). This CDR3 has 15 residues.

The rearrangement uses TRBV29-1 and TRBJ2-2, with TRBD1 matching over 12 bases. The CDR3 is 15 amino acids. CDR1 and CDR2 from the germline V gene are SQVTM and ANQGSEA. J gave up 5 bases and V 5 bases, and 6 bases lay outside the gene matches. CDR3 amino acids: CSVTGTGGSTGELFF. Here the CDR3 DNA reads TGCAGCGTTACCGGGACAGGGGGCTCTACCGGGGAGCTGTTTTTT.

The chain has TRBV28 and TRBJ2-7; 8 bases agree with TRBD2. This CDR3 is built from 16 residues. Germline loops: CDR1 MDHEN, CDR2 SYDVKM. The trim removed 7 bases at V and 3 bases at J, leaving 14 bases unmatched. CDR3: CASKLGAPGLGYEQYF. As DNA, the CDR3 is TGTGCCAGCAAATTGGGGGCTCCGGGACTAGGCTACGAGCAGTACTTC. Using reference TRBV28 and TRBJ2-7 for the parts outside the CDR3, the full variable domain is DVKVTQSSRYLVKRTGEKVFLECVQDMDHENMFWYRQDPGLGLRLIYFSYDVKMKEKGDIPEGYSVSREKKERFSLILESASTNQTSMYLCASKLGAPGLGYEQYFGPGTRLTVT.

The chain employs TRBV7-9 and TRBJ2-2; TRBD2 aligns across 13 bases. CDR3 length: 17 residues. After removal of 6 bases from V and 5 bases from J, the junction contained 9 bases not matched to a gene. Germline V gives CDR1 SEHNR, CDR2 FQNEAQ (reference sequence). CDR3 DNA sequence: TGTGCCAGCAGACTATCCGGGACTAGCGGGGAAACCGGGGAGCTGTTTTTT. This translates into CASRLSGTSGETGELFF.

This clone was seen once. The rearrangement uses TRBV5-4 and TRBJ2-3; the match to TRBD2 covers 10 bases. The CDR3 has 16 residues. Germline values: CDR1 SGHNT, CDR2 YYREEE (reference sequence). V lost 2 bases to trimming and J lost 2 bases; unmatched junction nucleotides: 5. CDR3 nucleotide sequence: TGTGCCAGCAGCTTTTGGACTAGCGGATTCACAGATACGCAGTATTTT. This codes for CASSFWTSGFTDTQYF.

This clone has just one count. The chain has TRBV7-2 and TRBJ2-1; the match to TRBD1 covers 11 bases. V shed 5 bases, J shed 9 bases, and the junction held 6 bases outside the gene matches. The CDR3 length is 14 residues. Looked up from germline, CDR1 is SGHTA and CDR2 is FQGNSA. Written as DNA, the CDR3 is TGTGCCAGCAGCAACCTCGGGACAGGGGGTGAGCAGTTCTTC. Amino acids: CASSNLGTGGEQFF.

This chain uses TRBV7-9 with TRBJ2-7; 8 bases are shared with TRBD2. The junction had 18 bases not matched to a gene; V was cut back by 5 bases and J by 9 bases. CDR3 size: 16 residues. Germline CDR1 SEHNR, CDR2 FQNEAQ (reference sequence). The CDR3: CASSEDKSSGRGGQYF. DNA for the CDR3: TGTGCCAGCAGCGAGGACAAATCCAGCGGGAGAGGCGGGCAGTACTTC. Together with reference TRBV7-9 and TRBJ2-7, the CDR3 gives the full variable domain: DTGVSQNPRHKITKRGQNVTFRCDPISEHNRLYWYRQTLGQGPEFLTYFQNEAQLEKSRLLSDRFSAERPKGSFSTLEIQRTEQGDSAMYLCASSEDKSSGRGGQYFGPGTRLTVT.

This chain connects TRBV6-6 to TRBJ2-3, with 8 bases matching TRBD1. The V segment lost 4 bases and the J segment 3 bases; nucleotides outside the gene matches: 6. Germline V gene data show CDR1 as MNHNY and CDR2 as SVGAGI (reference sequence). CDR3 length: 15 residues. CDR3 sequence (DNA): TGTGCCAGCAGTTTTAGAGGACAGGGTACAGATACGCAGTATTTT. It specifies CASSFRGQGTDTQYF.

The chain is built from TRBV6-6 and TRBJ2-7; D perhaps matches TRBD2 (5 bases). V was cut by 3 bases and J by 6 bases, with 12 bases left in between. Germline V gene data show CDR1 as MNHNY and CDR2 as SVGAGI (reference sequence). The CDR3 extends over 13 amino acids. This CDR3 is CASSYLGSGEQYF. DNA for the CDR3: TGTGCCAGCAGTTATTTAGGGAGTGGCGAGCAGTACTTC.

The rearrangement joins TRBV28 to TRBJ1-2; tentatively, D is TRBD1 (6 bases). CDR3 length: 14 residues. The germline CDR1 and CDR2 sequences are MDHEN and SYDVKM. Trimming left V 5 bases short and J 4 bases short, with 14 bases between. CDR3 nucleotide sequence: TGTGCCAGCAGTCGCGGACAGTCAACCTATGGCTACACCTTC. It yields the protein CASSRGQSTYGYTF.

The CDR3 protein is CASSPITSGRETQYF. CDR3 coding DNA: TGTGCCAGCTCACCAATTACTAGCGGGAGAGAGACCCAGTACTTC. This chain links TRBV18 with TRBJ2-5; TRBD2 matches at 11 bases. The J segment lost 4 bases and the V segment lost 2 bases, leaving 3 bases of the junction unmatched. CDR1 is KGHSH and CDR2 is LQKENI in the germline V gene. The CDR3 extends over 15 amino acids. Full variable domain (outside the CDR3, taken from reference TRBV18 and TRBJ2-5): NAGVMQNPRHLVRRRGQEARLRCSPMKGHSHVYWYRQLPEEGLKFMVYLQKENIIDESGMPKERFSAEFPKEGPSILRIQQVVRGDSAAYFCASSPITSGRETQYFGPGTRLLVL.

The V and J genes are TRBV10-3 and TRBJ2-5; 7 positions agree with TRBD2. Germline V gives CDR1 ENHRY, CDR2 SYGVKD. After removal of 6 bases from V and 0 bases from J, the junction contained 4 bases not matched to a gene. The CDR3 runs 14 residues. The CDR3 spells CAIRRGSDQETQYF. The DNA of the CDR3 is TGTGCCATCAGACGCGGGAGTGACCAAGAGACCCAGTACTTC.